These 18 T cell receptor beta chains were all obtained from the same sample, sequenced in a study of T cells in narcolepsy listed by TCRdb under 2018. The library was generated by the immunoSEQ multiplex PCR assay. This immuneACCESS table, as held by TCRdb, lists in-frame sequences with V and J called but not all clones. Of the missing ones, under half trace to an unresolved V gene in checked studies; the others have no known cause. The sample records 30,000 or so clones, over 75% of which are singletons. The ten largest account for approximately 0.91% of the sample. Source material: CD45RA- memory CD4+ T cells from PBMCs. The cell subset or site label for this specimen denotes: memory T cells sorted ex vivo from peripheral blood. These receptors all stem from a human donor with narcolepsy.

The chain recombines TRBV2 with TRBJ2-5, with 10 positions matching TRBD2. J gave up 9 bases and V 0 bases, and 10 bases lay outside the gene matches. This CDR3 spans 16 amino acids. Germline values: CDR1 SNHLY, CDR2 FYNNEI. Written as DNA, the CDR3 is TGTGCCAGCAGTGAAGCGAGTAGCGGGGGGCGATTGGCCCAGTACTTC. This gives the protein CASSEASSGGRLAQYF. Combining the CDR3 with reference TRBV2 and TRBJ2-5 gives the whole variable domain EPEVTQTPSHQVTQMGQEVILRCVPISNHLYFYWYRQILGQKVEFLVSFYNNEISEKSEIFDDQFSVERPDGSNFTLKIRSTKLEDSAMYFCASSEASSGGRLAQYFGPGTRLLVL.

This clone was picked up a small number of times. The chain has TRBV6-6 and TRBJ1-2; 9 nucleotides line up with TRBD1. Per germline, CDR1 MNHNY and CDR2 SVGAGI (reference sequence). With V trimmed by 0 bases and J by 5 bases, 1 base remained unmatched. This CDR3 region has 14 residues. The CDR3 nucleotides are TGTGCCAGCAGTTACTCGACAGGGGGATATGGCTACACCTTC. Residues: CASSYSTGGYGYTF.

The chain joins TRBV6-9 to TRBJ1-2; TRBD1 matches 7 bases. Trimming cost V 5 bases and J 4 bases; bases outside gene matches: 10. The CDR3 is 15 residues long. The V gene's germline CDR1 is MNHGY and CDR2 SVAAGI. The DNA of the CDR3 is TGTGCCAGCAGTCAGACCCTGACAGGGTCCTATGGCTACACCTTC. It translates to CASSQTLTGSYGYTF.

The V and J genes are TRBV11-1 and TRBJ2-7; TRBD1 matches 7 bases. CDR3 length equals 14 residues. In germline, CDR1 is SGHAT, CDR2 FQDESV (reference sequence). The V and J ends lost 1 base and 5 bases, in that order; junction bases with no gene match: 5. The CDR3 DNA sequence: TGTGCCAGCAGCTTAGAGGGGGCAAACCACGAGCAGTACTTC. It is translated as CASSLEGANHEQYF.

The chain carries TRBV7-8 and TRBJ2-3; weak D call: TRBD1 (6 bases). V lost 5 bases, J lost 7 bases, and 10 bases lay in between. This CDR3 is 12 amino acids long. Germline assignment: CDR1 SGHVS and CDR2 FQNEAQ. The CDR3 sequence: CASSARGYTQYF. CDR3 sequence (DNA): TGTGCCAGCAGCGCCAGGGGATATACGCAGTATTTT.

The chain combines TRBV4-3 with TRBJ1-4; D not certain. This CDR3 region has 15 residues. The V and J ends lost 3 bases and 0 bases respectively, with 8 bases between them. Germline V gene data show CDR1 as LGHNA and CDR2 as YSLEER. The CDR3 DNA sequence: TGCGCCAGCAGCCATAACCCTACAACTAATGAAAAACTGTTTTTT. Protein product: CASSHNPTTNEKLFF.

The rearrangement links TRBV4-1 to TRBJ1-2, with 9 positions matching TRBD1. The germline V gene has CDR1 MGHRA and CDR2 YSYEKL. The J segment lost 8 bases and the V segment lost 4 bases, leaving 5 bases of the junction unmatched. This CDR3 spans 13 amino acids. The CDR3 loop reads CASSPYGTGGYTF. CDR3 DNA sequence: TGCGCCAGCAGCCCCTATGGGACAGGGGGCTACACCTTC.

J is TRBJ1-1 and V is TRBV5-8; 7 bases agree with TRBD1. Germline lookup yields CDR1 SGHTS and CDR2 YDEGEE. The CDR3 is made up of 14 amino acids. J gave up 4 bases and V 5 bases, and 8 bases lay outside the gene matches. This CDR3 is CASSLRQGLTEAFF. The CDR3, as DNA: TGTGCCAGCAGTTTAAGACAGGGACTCACTGAAGCTTTCTTT.

The chain uses TRBV2 and TRBJ2-5, with D possibly called TRBD1 or TRBD2 (5 bases each). The CDR3 covers 13 residues. Trimming pared 5 bases from V and 5 bases from J, leaving 12 bases between. The germline V gene has CDR1 SNHLY and CDR2 FYNNEI. CDR3 coding DNA: TGTGCCAGCAGTATCAGGGACGGGGAGACCCAGTACTTC. Translating gives CASSIRDGETQYF.

The CDR3: CASSHRGRTYNEQFF. The DNA for the CDR3 is TGTGCCAGCAGTCACAGGGGTCGTACCTACAATGAGCAGTTCTTC. The gene calls are TRBV6-1 and TRBJ2-1; 7 bases are shared with TRBD1. CDR3 length: 15 amino acids. Germline CDR1 reads MNHNS; CDR2 reads SASEGT. V dropped 5 bases and J dropped 2; count of bases not matched to a gene: 6.

The V and J genes are TRBV6-5 and TRBJ1-5; weak D call: TRBD1 (6 bases). Germline values: CDR1 MNHEY, CDR2 SVGAGI. V was pared by 6 bases and J by 7 bases, with 13 bases between. The CDR3 runs 13 residues. The CDR3 spells CASSPYRDQPQHF. The CDR3 DNA follows: TGTGCCAGCAGCCCCTACAGGGACCAGCCCCAGCATTTT.

This clone was observed once. The chain links TRBV9 to TRBJ2-1, with D unclear. The germline V gene encodes CDR1 SGDLS and CDR2 YYNGEE. Trimming stripped 4 bases from V and 0 bases from J, with 5 bases between. The CDR3 runs to 13 residues. Here the CDR3 reads CASSPDSYNEQFF. The CDR3 DNA is TGTGCCAGCAGCCCCGACTCCTACAATGAGCAGTTCTTC.

The gene calls are TRBV7-2 and TRBJ2-2; either TRBD1 or TRBD2 may supply D (6 bases each). In germline, CDR1 is SGHTA, CDR2 FQGNSA. V was pared by 6 bases and J by 7 bases, with 24 bases between. This CDR3 has 17 residues. The CDR3 sequence is CASRSNREGGWVGELFF. The CDR3 nucleotides read TGTGCCAGCAGATCTAACAGGGAAGGAGGGTGGGTCGGGGAGCTGTTTTTT.

The chain is built from TRBV19 and TRBJ1-1; D remains unclear. The ends were cut back, 3 bases at V and 0 bases at J, with 17 bases in the middle. The CDR3 covers 17 residues. Germline assignment: CDR1 LNHDA and CDR2 SQIVND (reference sequence). The DNA of the CDR3 is TGTGCCAGTAGTATGCCCCGGGCTCCGGTATTGAACACTGAAGCTTTCTTT. This encodes CASSMPRAPVLNTEAFF.

The chain recombines TRBV7-3 with TRBJ2-4, with D hard to call. V dropped 5 bases and J dropped 7 bases, with 15 bases sitting between them. Germline V gives CDR1 SGHTA, CDR2 FQGTGA. CDR3 length equals 14 residues. The CDR3 reads CASSAAPGVNIQYF. In nucleotides, the CDR3 is TGTGCCAGCAGCGCGGCCCCTGGGGTGAACATTCAGTACTTC. Filled out from reference TRBV7-3 and TRBJ2-4, the complete variable domain reads GAGVSQTPSNKVTEKGKYVELRCDPISGHTALYWYRQSLGQGPEFLIYFQGTGAADDSGLPNDRFFAVRPEGSVSTLKIQRTERGDSAVYLCASSAAPGVNIQYFGAGTRLSVL.

V and J are TRBV5-4 and TRBJ2-3; D remains unclear. V was pared by 4 bases and J by 0 bases, with 6 bases between. Germline values: CDR1 SGHNT, CDR2 YYREEE (reference sequence). This CDR3 comprises 13 residues. CDR3 DNA: TGTGCCAGCAGCCCTACTAGCACAGATACGCAGTATTTT. Its protein product is CASSPTSTDTQYF.

The V call is TRBV11-3, the J call TRBJ2-3; possibly TRBD2 for D (6 bases). Germline lookup yields CDR1 SGHNT and CDR2 YENEEA. V lost 2 bases and J 0 bases, leaving 9 bases between the germline ends. This CDR3 has 15 residues. CDR3 loop: CASSLSGGSTDTQYF. As DNA, the CDR3 is TGTGCCAGCAGCTTATCCGGGGGAAGCACAGATACGCAGTATTTT.

The V call is TRBV25-1, the J call TRBJ1-2, with D unresolved. Between the trimmed V and J ends, which lost 2 bases and 6 bases, there was a span of 10 bases. CDR3 size: 13 residues. Germline loops: CDR1 MGHDK, CDR2 SYGVNS. CDR3 coding DNA: TGTGCCAGCAGTGAAAAAGGCAGTAATGGCTACACCTTC. Its translation is CASSEKGSNGYTF.